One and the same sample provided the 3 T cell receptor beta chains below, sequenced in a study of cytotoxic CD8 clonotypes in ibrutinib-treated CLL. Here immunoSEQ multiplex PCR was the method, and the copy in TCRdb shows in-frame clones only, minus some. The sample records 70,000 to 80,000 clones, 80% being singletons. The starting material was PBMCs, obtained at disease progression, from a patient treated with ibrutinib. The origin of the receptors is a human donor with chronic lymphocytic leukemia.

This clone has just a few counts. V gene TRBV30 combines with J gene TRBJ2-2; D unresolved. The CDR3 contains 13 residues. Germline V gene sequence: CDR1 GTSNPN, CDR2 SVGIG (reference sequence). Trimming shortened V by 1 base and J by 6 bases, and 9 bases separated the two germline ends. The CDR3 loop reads CAWSAQWAGELFF. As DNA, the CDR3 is TGTGCCTGGAGTGCTCAGTGGGCCGGGGAGCTGTTTTTT.

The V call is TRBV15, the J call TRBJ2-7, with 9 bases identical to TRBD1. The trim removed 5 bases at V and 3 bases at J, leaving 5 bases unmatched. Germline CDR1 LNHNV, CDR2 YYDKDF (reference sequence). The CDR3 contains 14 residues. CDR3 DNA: TGTGCCACCAGCGGGGGACAGGGCGGCTACGAGCAGTACTTC. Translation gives CATSGGQGGYEQYF. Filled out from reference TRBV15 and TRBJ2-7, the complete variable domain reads DAMVIQNPRYQVTQFGKPVTLSCSQTLNHNVMYWYQQKSSQAPKLLFHYYDKDFNNEADTPDNFQSRRPNTSFCFLDIRSPGLGDTAMYLCATSGGQGGYEQYFGPGTRLTVT.

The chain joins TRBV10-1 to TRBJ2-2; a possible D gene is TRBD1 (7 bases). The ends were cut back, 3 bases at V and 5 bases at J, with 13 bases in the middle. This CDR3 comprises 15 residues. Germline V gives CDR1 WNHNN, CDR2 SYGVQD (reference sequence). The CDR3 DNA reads TGCGCCAGCAGTGAAGAGGGGGCGGGGACCGGGGAGCTGTTTTTT. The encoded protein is CASSEEGAGTGELFF.